This T cell receptor (beta chain) originates from a study of T cell clones after liver transplantation. Whole-study context: Graft-donor-reactive sequences were compared with third-party-reactive TCRbeta sequences from pre-transplant mixed lymphocyte reactions. Tolerant meant at least one year fully off immunosuppression without liver enzymes above twice normal. Overall study findings and caveats: Graft donor-reactive T cells possibly entered the graft instead of undergoing deletion.

Of note for this clone: Its antigen is as yet unknown.

Clones were sequenced by immunoSEQ multiplex PCR, and TCRdb holds only the in-frame ones, with some missing. The sample shows 65,000 to 70,000 clones, 90% to 95% of them seen only once. The CDR3 has 19 amino acids. With 2 bases clipped from V and 2 bases from J, the junction kept 10 bases outside the gene matches. Germline V gives CDR1 GTSNPN, CDR2 SVGIG (reference sequence). The sequences come from CD4+ T cells from blood, collected about 25 months after liver transplant. J is TRBJ2-3 and V is TRBV30, with 16 bases aligning to TRBD2. The sequence derives from a human patient who received a liver transplant. Some T cells may trace back to the graft donor. DNA of the CDR3: TGTGCCTGGAGTAAGGGACTAGCGGGAGGGCCCTCTTCCACAGATACGCAGTATTTT. Protein: CAWSKGLAGGPSSTDTQYF.